Following are 6 T cell receptor beta chains from one sample sequenced in a study of T-cell memory formation after mild COVID-19. MiXCR, applied by TCRdb to the 5' RACE reads, yields one record per CDR3 protein. The sample consists of 310,000 or so distinct CDR3 sequences, roughly 15% of them appearing once. The sample taken for sequencing was PBMCs or a T cell subset sorted from them (not recorded which). The receptors stem from a young man who had mild COVID-19 (a few samples of this study predate the infection). Cell type and time point are not known.

The V gene is TRBV20-1, the J gene TRBJ1-3; D call uncertain. Germline CDR1 DFQATT, CDR2 SNEGSKA (reference sequence). V lost 4 bases, J lost 0 bases, and 16 bases lay in between. This CDR3 is built from 16 residues. This CDR3 is CSAISLRWSSGNTIYF. For the CDR3, the DNA is TGCAGTGCTATTTCTTTGCGGTGGAGCTCTGGAAACACCATATATTTT.

This clonotype was counted a few times. The chain recombines TRBV7-2 with TRBJ2-2; D gene unclear. The CDR3 runs to 15 residues. Trimming cost V 6 bases and J 0 bases, with 11 bases left between them. CDR1 and CDR2 (germline): SGHTA, FQGNSA. CDR3 in amino acids: CASSYGQANTGELFF. CDR3 nucleotides: TGTGCCAGCAGTTACGGGCAGGCGAACACCGGGGAGCTGTTTTTT.

The chain employs TRBV24-1 and TRBJ2-1; TRBD1 matches 7 bases. After removal of 2 bases from V and 3 bases from J, the junction contained 3 bases not matched to a gene. The CDR3 totals 15 residues. CDR1 and CDR2 (germline): KGHDR, SFDVKD. The CDR3 loop reads CATSDSGTVYNEQFF. The CDR3, as DNA: TGTGCCACCAGTGATTCCGGGACAGTCTACAATGAGCAGTTCTTC.

The chain has TRBV5-1 and TRBJ1-1, with D possibly being TRBD1 (6 bases). CDR1 is SGHRS, CDR2 YFSETQ, per germline. V lost 4 bases and J lost 5, with 18 bases in between. CDR3 size: 15 residues. CDR3 coding DNA: TGCGCCAGCAGCCATACAGGGATAGGGACTACTGAAGCTTTCTTT. Its protein is CASSHTGIGTTEAFF.

The genes are TRBV9 and TRBJ1-1; 7 bases line up with TRBD1. V trimming: 0 bases; J trimming: 11 bases; junction bases outside the gene matches: 7. Germline assignment: CDR1 SGDLS and CDR2 YYNGEE. The CDR3 is 13 amino acids. The CDR3 spells CASSVASDRAAFF. The CDR3 DNA is TGTGCCAGCAGCGTAGCCTCTGACAGGGCGGCTTTCTTT.

This clonotype was detected a few times. This chain joins TRBV20-1 and TRBJ2-6; TRBD1 agrees at 7 bases. The CDR3 runs to 18 residues. With 6 bases clipped from V and 5 bases from J, the junction kept 19 bases outside the gene matches. Germline lookup yields CDR1 DFQATT and CDR2 SNEGSKA (reference sequence). The CDR3 DNA sequence: TGCAGTGCCCTTGGGGGCGAGGGGGCCCAATTTCGGGCCAACGTCCTGACTTTC. Its protein is CSALGGEGAQFRANVLTF.